This is a list of T cell receptor beta chains from one sample in a study of blood T cells in healthy people across ages. TCRdb re-analysed the 5' RACE reads in MiXCR, keeping a single row per CDR3 protein. The table has fewer than 950,000 distinct CDR3 sequences, approximately 53% seen once. Material for sequencing was blood. All receptors come from a man older than 75 in good health. CDR3s include the opening cysteine and the closing phenylalanine or tryptophan. The order of the fields is clone size, V gene, D gene, J gene, CDR3 protein, CDR3 DNA. A D gene is named only where the DNA matches it firmly. Size is stated for part of the rows, as once, few or many counts, or as a class when the clone is expanded.

.	TRBV5-1	TRBD1	TRBJ1-2	CASSFTGAPVYGYTF	TGCGCCAGCAGCTTTACAGGGGCTCCCGTCTATGGCTACACCTTC
.	TRBV28	.	TRBJ2-1	CASSSFKRSTYNEQFF	TGTGCCAGCAGTTCCTTCAAACGCTCAACCTACAATGAGCAGTTCTTC
.	TRBV28	.	TRBJ2-1	CASSTRGVGEQFF	TGTGCCAGCAGTACCAGGGGAGTCGGGGAGCAGTTCTTC
.	TRBV9	TRBD1	TRBJ2-7	CASSVSGTGASYEQYF	TGTGCCAGCAGCGTCTCCGGGACAGGGGCTTCCTACGAGCAGTACTTC
.	TRBV5-4	TRBD2	TRBJ2-3	CASSVQGLAPDTQYF	TGTGCCAGCAGCGTGCAGGGACTAGCGCCCGATACGCAGTATTTT
.	TRBV9	.	TRBJ2-5	CAGSPVGGETQYF	TGTGCCGGCAGCCCGGTTGGTGGGGAGACCCAGTACTTC
few	TRBV5-1	TRBD1	TRBJ2-2	CASSGQGQGTGELFF	TGCGCCAGCAGCGGACAGGGTCAAGGGACCGGGGAGCTGTTTTTT
few	TRBV9	TRBD2	TRBJ2-1	CASSVAAGGPNEQFF	TGTGCCAGCAGCGTAGCTGCGGGAGGGCCGAATGAGCAGTTCTTC
.	TRBV20-1	TRBD2	TRBJ2-1	CSARDRLAGARGEQFF	TGCAGTGCTAGAGATCGCCTAGCGGGAGCTAGGGGTGAGCAGTTCTTC
.	TRBV7-2	.	TRBJ2-5	CASSLDGRIEETQYF	TGTGCCAGCAGCCTAGACGGACGGATAGAAGAGACCCAGTACTTC
few	TRBV29-1	TRBD1	TRBJ1-2	CSVGGTGTNRDYGYTF	TGCAGCGTTGGCGGGACAGGGACGAATCGGGACTATGGCTACACCTTC
few	TRBV15	.	TRBJ2-4	CATSRDFPLDIQYF	TGTGCCACCAGCAGAGATTTCCCCCTCGACATTCAGTACTTC
.	TRBV11-2	.	TRBJ2-4	CASSSEGGGSKNIQYF	TGTGCCAGCAGCTCAGAGGGCGGCGGGTCCAAAAACATTCAGTACTTC
few	TRBV28	.	TRBJ2-4	CASTGAGSNIQYF	TGTGCCAGCACTGGGGCAGGGAGCAACATTCAGTACTTC
.	TRBV12-3/TRBV12-4	.	TRBJ2-7	CASSFSVPADNEQYF	TGTGCCAGCAGTTTTAGCGTTCCTGCGGACAATGAGCAGTACTTC
.	TRBV24-1	TRBD2	TRBJ2-1	CATSRGLAGVIDYNEQFF	TGTGCCACCAGCCGAGGACTAGCGGGAGTAATAGACTACAATGAGCAGTTCTTC
.	TRBV20-1	.	TRBJ2-1	CSANREHEQFF	TGCAGTGCAAACAGGGAGCATGAGCAGTTCTTC
.	TRBV7-9	TRBD2	TRBJ2-7	CASRASGSAYEQYF	TGTGCCAGCAGGGCTAGCGGGAGTGCCTACGAGCAGTACTTC
.	TRBV5-1	.	TRBJ2-6	CASSLASGRASGANILTF	TGCGCCAGCAGCTTGGCTTCGGGACGGGCCTCTGGGGCCAACATCCTGACTTTC